This TCR beta chain was sequenced for a study of blood T cell repertoires in COVID-19. Study-level information: The study drew acute and convalescent COVID-19 samples from the United States, Italy and Spain. In each case, the material was cDNA or gDNA derived from T cells, B-cell-depleted T cells, or PBMCs.

Germline lookup yields CDR1 SGHRS and CDR2 YFSETQ. This CDR3 comprises 13 residues. V lost 0 bases and J 6 bases, leaving 9 bases between the germline ends. As originally analysed: Estimated nucleated cell counts came from reference gene primer amplification. Sequencing used immunoSEQ multiplex PCR; TCRdb keeps in-frame clones, though not all of them. From that table come the V and J calls and clone size; the DNA was used to work out D and trimming. Of about 480,000 clones in the sample, 85% to 90% were seen once. The receptor was isolated from a man between 18 and 29 years old with COVID-19, enrolled during active disease. The sample was peripheral blood. The chain is built from TRBV5-1 and TRBJ1-1; D gene ambiguous. The CDR3 region has the DNA TGCGCCAGCAGCTTGGCGGGTCGATCTGAAGCTTTCTTT. Residues: CASSLAGRSEAFF.